One T cell receptor (beta chain) is described in this entry. Its antigen remains unidentified. This entry is derived from a study of metastatic and nonmetastatic thyroid tumors. Study-level information: Both malignant and benign thyroid patients supplied peripheral blood and tumor or nodule tissue samples, across which the repertoires of these patients were then compared. General study points: Versus benign nodules, malignant thyroid tumors reportedly had significantly higher TCR beta diversity, in blood and tumor.

None of the patients had undergone any treatment ahead of thyroid surgery. Study processing details: A classifier of distant metastasis in papillary thyroid cancer was built from CDR3 differences (across clinicopathological groups). TCRdb called clones again from the PCR reads with MiXCR. These V and J calls originate from TCRdb's pipeline instead of the authors' own analysis. The sample holds some 6,900 clones; 25% to 35% are singletons and the top ten take roughly 17%. CDR3 size: 14 residues. V lost 0 bases to trimming and J lost 0 bases, with 4 bases between them. Germline V lookup: CDR1 MNHEY, CDR2 SMNVEV (reference sequence).

The V and J genes are TRBV27 and TRBJ2-3; D gene uncertain. What was sequenced was adjacent normal tissue. The sequence came from a female donor with papillary thyroid cancer or a benign thyroid nodule (not recorded which). Some clones in this sample may be carry-over from other donors' samples. The CDR3 sequence is CASSLSGSTDTQYF. CDR3 bases: TGTGCCAGCAGTTTATCCGGGAGCACAGATACGCAGTATTTT.